This T cell receptor beta chain was captured by sequencing in a study of beta chain features in type 1 diabetes. Study context: The study found patients and healthy donors alike in age, gender and cell yields. Examination spanned about 99 million sorted cells from all samples. Study outcomes and limitations: More deletions and fewer insertions at VDJ junctions were found in patients with type 1 diabetes. For Type 1 diabetes patients, all four CD4+ subsets carried TCRB CDR3s that were moderately but significantly shorter. For patients, the naive, central memory and Treg TCRB repertoires appeared more alike than for healthy donors.

This CDR3 has 16 amino acids. V was trimmed by 0 bases and J by 4 bases, leaving 12 bases between them. Germline V gene data show CDR1 as SGHAT and CDR2 as FQNNGV. Of the isolated RNA, all was reverse transcribed, and so the sequenced material was expressed TCRB transcripts. Sequenced by immunoSEQ multiplex PCR; TCRdb stores in-frame clones only, minus some. The data show approximately 600,000 clones, over 10% seen once. This clone was recorded a few times. Its antigen is as yet unknown. Input material: naive CD4+ T cells from blood. The receptor was derived from a young man with type 1 diabetes. The chain uses TRBV11-2 and TRBJ2-2; tentatively, D is TRBD1 or TRBD2 (5 bases each). The chain's CDR3 is CASSLEGVRGTGELFF. The CDR3 DNA follows: TGTGCCAGCAGCTTAGAAGGGGTCCGGGGCACCGGGGAGCTGTTTTTT.